This T cell receptor (beta chain) was retrieved from a study of control samples from healthy donors and cancer patients (dated by TCRdb to 2020 to 2022). With regard to this clone: The antigen it binds to is not known. Per-base qualities were not stored, and no clone one base away is much larger.

The protocol used for the library was the immunoSEQ multiplex PCR assay. TCRdb retrieved this table from immuneACCESS and kept in-frame rearrangements only. Not all clones are present; in checked studies, unresolved V genes account for under half, and no reason is known for the remainder. Within this sample are 150,000 or so clones, with about 90% of them counted one time only. The ten largest clones add up to around 1.6% of the sample. The TCR sequence derives from a man aged 18 to 30 in good health. The sample consisted of blood.

The sequenced DNA is TGCAGTGCTAGTCCGGACAGGGGGAGGGAGACCCAGTACTTC. Translated, this gives CSASPDRGRETQYF. Recombination connected TRBV20-1 to TRBJ2-5, with 10 bases in between that match TRBD1. Reading the germline V gene (reference sequence) gives CDR1 DFQATT and CDR2 SNEGSKA. The germline V end is reduced by 3 bases and the J end by 5 bases; junction bases left unmatched: 6. The CDR3, cysteine through phenylalanine, is 14 amino acids long. The entry retains the CDR3 DNA only, 42 bases that are in frame from base 1.